This T cell receptor (beta chain) was captured in a study of glioma-infiltrating T cells. Broader study findings: Tissue-blood divergence was below expectation in non-neoplastic patients, above in gliomas. Only very few CDR3 sequences appeared in both tissue and blood.

Details on this clonotype: Antigen: not known. A much larger clone differs from this one at a single base, so this may be a read error.

This CDR3 is 14 amino acids long. Trimming at V came to 5 bases and at J to 6 bases, leaving 9 bases not matched to a gene. Germline V gene sequence: CDR1 KGHSH, CDR2 LQKENI. Amplification of TCR alpha and beta CDR3 regions from RNA used iRepertoire nested multiplex PCR. MiXCR, run by TCRdb on the multiplex PCR reads, gives a single entry per CDR3 protein. The sample includes fewer than 200,000 distinct CDR3 sequences, 30% to 40% of them seen just once. The V gene is TRBV18, the J gene TRBJ1-2; 7 bases line up with TRBD1. The TCR sequence derives from a human donor with low-grade glioma or glioblastoma, undergoing nonglioma brain surgery, or in good health (not recorded which). Sequences were obtained from glioma tissue, nonneoplastic brain tissue, or PBMCs (not recorded which). CDR3 in DNA: TGTGCCAGCTCAACAGGGGTCTGGACGAATGGCTACACCTTC. It yields the protein CASSTGVWTNGYTF.